This T cell receptor (beta chain) came from a study of blood T cell repertoires in COVID-19. Background on the study: T cells, B-cell-depleted T cells, or PBMCs provided the cDNA or gDNA that served as material.

Original handling: Cell counts per sample came from amplifying reference gene primers. Method: immunoSEQ multiplex PCR; TCRdb's copy keeps in-frame clones and lacks some. V and J calls and clone size are copied from that table; D and trimming were computed from the DNA. The data show 300,000 to 350,000 clones, with approximately 85% seen just once and roughly 2% held by the top ten. V lost 6 bases and J lost 2, with 15 bases in between. Germline V CDR1 and CDR2: SGHKS, YYEKEE (reference sequence). CDR3 length equals 15 residues. The receptor was isolated from a man aged 30 to 45 who had recovered from COVID-19. The chain employs TRBV5-5 and TRBJ1-5; D is possibly TRBD1 (5 bases). Sequencing was done on a sample of PBMCs or T cells enriched from blood (not recorded which). In nucleotides, the CDR3 is TGTGCCAGCAACCGCTTGGGGGGAGGCAATCAGCCCCAGCATTTT. This gives the protein CASNRLGGGNQPQHF.